The entry below describes one T cell receptor (beta chain). What it binds is not known. The sequenced template was cDNA made from the entire isolated RNA. Profiling relied on immunoSEQ multiplex PCR, and the TCRdb table lists in-frame clones only, not all of them. The sample holds some 900,000 clones, about a sixth seen once. This record belongs to a study of beta chain features in type 1 diabetes. In the study overall: Healthy donors and patients had similar age, gender and cell yields.

The CDR3 has 8 residues. In germline, CDR1 is DFQATT, CDR2 SNEGSKA (reference sequence). Study results and limitations: A pattern of fewer insertions and more deletions at VDJ junctions was seen in type 1 diabetes patients. In every one of the four CD4+ subsets, TCRB CDR3s were moderately but significantly shorter in Type 1 diabetes patients. The study left unresolved whether HLA type influences TCRB rearrangement.

The chain couples TRBV20-1 to TRBJ1-2; the D is unclear. The receptor was derived from a woman between 18 and 30 years old in good health. Sequenced: naive CD4+ T cells from blood. The CDR3 DNA sequence: TGCAGAGGCTATGGCTACACCTTC. It codes for CRGYGYTF.